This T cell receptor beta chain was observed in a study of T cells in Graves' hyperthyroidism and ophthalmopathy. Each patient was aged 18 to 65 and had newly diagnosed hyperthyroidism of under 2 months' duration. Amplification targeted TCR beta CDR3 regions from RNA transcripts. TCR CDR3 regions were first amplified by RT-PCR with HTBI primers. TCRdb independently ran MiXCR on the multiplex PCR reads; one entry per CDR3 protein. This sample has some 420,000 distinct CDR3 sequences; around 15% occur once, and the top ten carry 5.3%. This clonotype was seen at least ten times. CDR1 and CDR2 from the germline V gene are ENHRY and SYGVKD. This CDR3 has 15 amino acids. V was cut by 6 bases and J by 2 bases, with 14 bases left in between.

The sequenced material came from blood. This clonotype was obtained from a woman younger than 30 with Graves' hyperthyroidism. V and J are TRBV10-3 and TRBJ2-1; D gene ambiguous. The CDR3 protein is CAIRVDGRAYNEQFF. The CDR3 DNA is TGTGCCATCAGAGTCGATGGGCGCGCCTACAATGAGCAGTTCTTC.